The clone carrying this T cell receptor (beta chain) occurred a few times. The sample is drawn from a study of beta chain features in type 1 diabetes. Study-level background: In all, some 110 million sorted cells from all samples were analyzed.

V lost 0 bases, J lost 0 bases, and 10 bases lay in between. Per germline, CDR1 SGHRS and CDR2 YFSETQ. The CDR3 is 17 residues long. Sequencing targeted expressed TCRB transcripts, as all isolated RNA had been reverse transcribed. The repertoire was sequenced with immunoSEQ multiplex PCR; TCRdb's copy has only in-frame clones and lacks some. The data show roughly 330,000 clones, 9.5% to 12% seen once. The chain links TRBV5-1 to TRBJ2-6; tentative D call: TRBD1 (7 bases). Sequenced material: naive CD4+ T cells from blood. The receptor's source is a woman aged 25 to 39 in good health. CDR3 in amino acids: CASSLGQGLSGANVLTF. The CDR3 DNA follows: TGCGCCAGCAGCTTGGGACAGGGACTCTCTGGGGCCAACGTCCTGACTTTC.